This T cell receptor beta chain was recorded in a study of identical twins. TCRdb ran MiXCR on the 5' RACE reads and lists one entry per CDR3 protein. This table has 450,000 or so distinct CDR3 sequences, 12% to 15% appearing once. Between the trimmed V and J ends, which lost 1 base and 8 bases, there was a span of 8 bases. Looked up from germline, CDR1 is SEHNR and CDR2 is FQNEAQ (reference sequence). This CDR3 region has 13 residues. This clonotype was seen only a few times. This same sample was also taken into another study, of yellow fever vaccine responses in identical twins.

This TCR came from a woman under 30 in good health. The chain uses TRBV7-9 and TRBJ1-4; D gene ambiguous. The specimen sequenced was CD4+ T cells sorted from blood. This chain's CDR3 is CASSLGRGEKLFF. The DNA of the CDR3 is TGTGCCAGCAGCTTAGGGAGAGGAGAAAAACTGTTTTTT. The whole variable domain, filled in from reference TRBV7-9 and TRBJ1-4, reads DTGVSQNPRHKITKRGQNVTFRCDPISEHNRLYWYRQTLGQGPEFLTYFQNEAQLEKSRLLSDRFSAERPKGSFSTLEIQRTEQGDSAMYLCASSLGRGEKLFFGSGTQLSVL.